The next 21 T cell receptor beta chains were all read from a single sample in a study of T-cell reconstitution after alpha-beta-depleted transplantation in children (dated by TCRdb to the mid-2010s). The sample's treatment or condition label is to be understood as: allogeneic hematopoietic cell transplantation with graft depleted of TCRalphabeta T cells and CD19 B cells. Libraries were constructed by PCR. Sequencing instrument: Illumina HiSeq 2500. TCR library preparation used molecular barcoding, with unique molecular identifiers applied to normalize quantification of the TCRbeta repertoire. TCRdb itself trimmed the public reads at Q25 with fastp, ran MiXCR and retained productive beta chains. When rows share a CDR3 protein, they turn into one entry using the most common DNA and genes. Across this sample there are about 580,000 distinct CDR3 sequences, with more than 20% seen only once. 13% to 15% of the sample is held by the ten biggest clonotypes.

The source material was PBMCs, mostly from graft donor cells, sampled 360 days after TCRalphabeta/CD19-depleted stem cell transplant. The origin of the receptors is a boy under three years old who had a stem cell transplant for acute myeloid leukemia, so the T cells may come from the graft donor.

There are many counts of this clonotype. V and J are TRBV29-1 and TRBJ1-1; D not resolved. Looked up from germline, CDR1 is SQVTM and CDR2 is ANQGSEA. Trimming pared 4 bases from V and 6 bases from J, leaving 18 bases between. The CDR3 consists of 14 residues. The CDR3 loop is CSVVVSQPPAEAFF. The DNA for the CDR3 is TGCAGCGTTGTCGTATCGCAGCCTCCTGCTGAAGCTTTCTTT.

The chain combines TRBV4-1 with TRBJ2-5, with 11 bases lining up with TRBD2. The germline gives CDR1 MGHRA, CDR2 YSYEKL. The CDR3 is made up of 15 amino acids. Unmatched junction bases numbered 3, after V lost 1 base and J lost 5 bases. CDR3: CASSQGLAGSETQYF. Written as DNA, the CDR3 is TGCGCCAGCAGCCAAGGACTAGCGGGGTCCGAGACCCAGTACTTC.

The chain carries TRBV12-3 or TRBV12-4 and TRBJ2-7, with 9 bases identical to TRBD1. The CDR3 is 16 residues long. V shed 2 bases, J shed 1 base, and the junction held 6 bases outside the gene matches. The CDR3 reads CASSLYWTGESYEQYF. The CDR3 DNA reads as TGTGCCAGCAGTTTATATTGGACAGGGGAGTCCTACGAGCAGTACTTC.

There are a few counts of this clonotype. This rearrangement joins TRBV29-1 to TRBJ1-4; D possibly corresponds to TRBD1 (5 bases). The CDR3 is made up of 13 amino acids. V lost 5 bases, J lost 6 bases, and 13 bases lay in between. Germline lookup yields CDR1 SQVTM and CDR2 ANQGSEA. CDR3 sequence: CSVSTARDEKLFF. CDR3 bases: TGCAGCGTTTCGACAGCGAGGGATGAAAAACTGTTTTTT.

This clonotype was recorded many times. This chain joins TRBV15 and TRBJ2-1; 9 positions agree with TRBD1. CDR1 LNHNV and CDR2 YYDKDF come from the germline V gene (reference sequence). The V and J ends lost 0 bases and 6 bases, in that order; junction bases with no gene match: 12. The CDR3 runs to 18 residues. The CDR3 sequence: CATSRDWIGTGSGNEQFF. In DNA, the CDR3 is TGTGCCACCAGCAGAGATTGGATTGGGACAGGGTCCGGCAATGAGCAGTTCTTC.

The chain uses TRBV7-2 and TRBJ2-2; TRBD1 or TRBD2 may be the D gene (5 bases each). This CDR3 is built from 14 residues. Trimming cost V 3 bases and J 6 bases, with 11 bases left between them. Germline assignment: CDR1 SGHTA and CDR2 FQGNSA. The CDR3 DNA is TGTGCCAGCAGCTTGTCCGGGGCCCCCGGGGAGCTGTTTTTT. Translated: CASSLSGAPGELFF.

Here the CDR3 DNA reads TGTGCCAGCAGCGGCCGGGAGTACGACGAGCAGTACTTC. Translated, it gives CASSGREYDEQYF. This sequence joins TRBV7-9 and TRBJ2-7, with D possibly being TRBD2 (6 bases). The CDR3 length is 13 residues. Germline CDR1 is SEHNR and CDR2 is FQNEAQ (reference sequence). The germline V and J ends were trimmed by 5 bases and 5 bases, with 13 bases remaining between them.

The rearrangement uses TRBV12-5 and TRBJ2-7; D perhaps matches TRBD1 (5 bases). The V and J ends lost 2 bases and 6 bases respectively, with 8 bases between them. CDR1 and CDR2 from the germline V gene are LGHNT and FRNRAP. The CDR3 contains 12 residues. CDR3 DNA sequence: TGTGCTAGTGGTTTGTCCAGGGCCGAGCAGTACTTC. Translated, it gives CASGLSRAEQYF.

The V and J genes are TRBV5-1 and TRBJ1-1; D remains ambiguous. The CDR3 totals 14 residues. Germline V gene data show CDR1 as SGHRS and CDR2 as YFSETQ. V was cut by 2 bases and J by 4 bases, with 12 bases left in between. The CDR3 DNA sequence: TGCGCCAGCAGCTTCGAGGGCGGCGGCACTGAAGCTTTCTTT. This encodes CASSFEGGGTEAFF. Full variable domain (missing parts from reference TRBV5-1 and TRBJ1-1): KAGVTQTPRYLIKTRGQQVTLSCSPISGHRSVSWYQQTPGQGLQFLFEYFSETQRNKGNFPGRFSGRQFSNSRSEMNVSTLELGDSALYLCASSFEGGGTEAFFGQGTRLTVV.

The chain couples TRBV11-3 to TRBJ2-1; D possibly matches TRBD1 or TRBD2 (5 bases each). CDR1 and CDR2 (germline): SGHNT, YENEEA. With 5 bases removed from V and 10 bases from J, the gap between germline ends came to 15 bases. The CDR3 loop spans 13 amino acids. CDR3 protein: CASSTRVQGEQFF. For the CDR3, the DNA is TGTGCCAGCAGCACGAGGGTTCAGGGCGAGCAGTTCTTC. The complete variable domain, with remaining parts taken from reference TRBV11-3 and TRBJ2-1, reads EAGVVQSPRYKIIEKKQPVAFWCNPISGHNTLYWYLQNLGQGPELLIRYENEEAVDDSQLPKDRFSAERLKGVDSTLKIQPAELGDSAVYLCASSTRVQGEQFFGPGTRLTVL.

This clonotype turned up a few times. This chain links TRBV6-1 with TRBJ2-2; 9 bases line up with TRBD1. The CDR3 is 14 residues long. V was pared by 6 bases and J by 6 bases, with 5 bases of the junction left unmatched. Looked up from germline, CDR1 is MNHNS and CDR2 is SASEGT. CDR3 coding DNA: TGTGCCAGCAGCGGGACAGGGTGGTCCGGGGAGCTGTTTTTT. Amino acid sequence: CASSGTGWSGELFF.

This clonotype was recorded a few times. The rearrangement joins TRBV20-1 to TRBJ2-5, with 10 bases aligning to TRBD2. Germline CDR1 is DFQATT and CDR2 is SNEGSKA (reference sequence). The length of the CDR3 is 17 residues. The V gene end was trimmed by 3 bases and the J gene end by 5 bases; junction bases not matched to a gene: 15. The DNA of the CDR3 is TGCAGTGCTAGTGCAGGGCGGACTAGCGGCGGGGCTGAGACCCAGTACTTC. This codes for CSASAGRTSGGAETQYF.

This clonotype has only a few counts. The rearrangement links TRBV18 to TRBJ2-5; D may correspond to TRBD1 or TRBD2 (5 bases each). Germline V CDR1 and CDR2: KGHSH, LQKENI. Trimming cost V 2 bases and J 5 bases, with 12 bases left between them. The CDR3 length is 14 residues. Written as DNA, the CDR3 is TGTGCCAGCTCACCAAGAGGGGCGCATGAGACCCAGTACTTC. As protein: CASSPRGAHETQYF.

The CDR3 loop reads CASSADRGGEQYF. The CDR3 coding sequence is TGTGCCAGCAGCGCCGACAGGGGCGGCGAGCAGTACTTC. The chain links TRBV9 to TRBJ2-7, with 8 bases fitting TRBD1. The germline CDR1 and CDR2 sequences are SGDLS and YYNGEE. The CDR3 is 13 amino acids. J was trimmed by 6 bases and V by 3 bases; bases with no gene match: 5.

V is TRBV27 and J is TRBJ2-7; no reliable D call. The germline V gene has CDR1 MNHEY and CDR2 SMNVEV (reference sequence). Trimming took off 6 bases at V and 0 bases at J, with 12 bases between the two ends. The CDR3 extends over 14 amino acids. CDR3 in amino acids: CASRETLSSYEQYV. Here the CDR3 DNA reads TGTGCCAGCAGGGAAACGCTGAGCTCCTACGAGCAGTACGTC.

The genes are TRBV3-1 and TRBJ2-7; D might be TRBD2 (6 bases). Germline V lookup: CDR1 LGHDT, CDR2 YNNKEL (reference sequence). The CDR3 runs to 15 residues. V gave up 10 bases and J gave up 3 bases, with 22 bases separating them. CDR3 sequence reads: CATCLSMVGGYEQYF. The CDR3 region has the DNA TGTGCCACCTGCCTGAGTATGGTCGGGGGCTACGAGCAGTACTTC.

The CDR3 DNA sequence: TGCGCCAGCAGCTTAGACCACAGGGGAGTTGAAGCTTTCTTT. Translation: CASSLDHRGVEAFF. The V and J genes are TRBV5-1 and TRBJ1-1, with 7 nucleotides matching TRBD1. CDR3 length: 14 residues. With 2 bases clipped from V and 7 bases from J, the junction kept 8 bases outside the gene matches. CDR1 and CDR2 (germline): SGHRS, YFSETQ.

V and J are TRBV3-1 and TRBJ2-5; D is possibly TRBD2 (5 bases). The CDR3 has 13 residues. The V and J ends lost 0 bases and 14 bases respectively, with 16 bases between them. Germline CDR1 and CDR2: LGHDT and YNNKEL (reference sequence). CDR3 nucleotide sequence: TGTGCCAGCAGCCAAGATCGGGCTAGCAGACTTTACTTC. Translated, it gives CASSQDRASRLYF.

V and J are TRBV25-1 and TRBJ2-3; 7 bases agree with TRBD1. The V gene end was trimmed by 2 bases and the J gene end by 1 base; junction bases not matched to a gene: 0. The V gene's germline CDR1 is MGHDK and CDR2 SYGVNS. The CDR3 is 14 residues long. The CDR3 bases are TGTGCCAGCAGTGAAACAGGGGGCACAGATACGCAGTATTTT. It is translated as CASSETGGTDTQYF.

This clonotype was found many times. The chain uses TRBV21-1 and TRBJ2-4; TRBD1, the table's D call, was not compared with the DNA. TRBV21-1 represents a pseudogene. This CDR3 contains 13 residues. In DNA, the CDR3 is TGTGCCAGCTTGGGACAGGCCAAAAACATTCAGTACTTC. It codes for CASLGQAKNIQYF.

The CDR3 protein is CASSVNRDSPYEQYV. CDR3 coding DNA: TGCGCCAGCAGCGTAAACCGGGACTCCCCCTACGAGCAGTACGTC. V is TRBV5-1 and J is TRBJ2-7; tentative D call: TRBD2 (6 bases). Germline V gene data show CDR1 as SGHRS and CDR2 as YFSETQ. The CDR3 sequence is 15 residues long. Trimming cost V 4 bases and J 2 bases, with 16 bases left between them.